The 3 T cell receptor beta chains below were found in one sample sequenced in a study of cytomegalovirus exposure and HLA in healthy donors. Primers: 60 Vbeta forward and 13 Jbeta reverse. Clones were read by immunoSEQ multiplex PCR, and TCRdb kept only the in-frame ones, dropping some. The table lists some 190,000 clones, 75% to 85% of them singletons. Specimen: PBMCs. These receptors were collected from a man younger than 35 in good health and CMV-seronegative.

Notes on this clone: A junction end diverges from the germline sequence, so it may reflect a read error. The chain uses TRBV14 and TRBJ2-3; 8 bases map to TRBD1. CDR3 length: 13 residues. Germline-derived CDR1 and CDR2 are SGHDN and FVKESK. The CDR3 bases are TGTGCCAGCAGCCAAGACAGGGGGCTCCCCCAGACTTTT. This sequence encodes CASSQDRGLPQTF.

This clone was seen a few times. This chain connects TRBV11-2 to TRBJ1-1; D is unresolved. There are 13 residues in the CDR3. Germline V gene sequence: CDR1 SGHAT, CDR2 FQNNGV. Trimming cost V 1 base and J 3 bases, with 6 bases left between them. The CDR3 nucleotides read TGTGCCAGCAGCTTAGTCGGGTACACTGAAGCTTTCTTT. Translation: CASSLVGYTEAFF.

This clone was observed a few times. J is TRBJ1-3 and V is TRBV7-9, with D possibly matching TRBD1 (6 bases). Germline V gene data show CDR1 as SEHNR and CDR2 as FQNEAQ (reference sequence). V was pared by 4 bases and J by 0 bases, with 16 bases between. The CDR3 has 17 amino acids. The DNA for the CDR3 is TGTGCCAGCAGCTCGGCGCAGGGGCCAAGCTCTGGAAACACCATATATTTT. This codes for CASSSAQGPSSGNTIYF.